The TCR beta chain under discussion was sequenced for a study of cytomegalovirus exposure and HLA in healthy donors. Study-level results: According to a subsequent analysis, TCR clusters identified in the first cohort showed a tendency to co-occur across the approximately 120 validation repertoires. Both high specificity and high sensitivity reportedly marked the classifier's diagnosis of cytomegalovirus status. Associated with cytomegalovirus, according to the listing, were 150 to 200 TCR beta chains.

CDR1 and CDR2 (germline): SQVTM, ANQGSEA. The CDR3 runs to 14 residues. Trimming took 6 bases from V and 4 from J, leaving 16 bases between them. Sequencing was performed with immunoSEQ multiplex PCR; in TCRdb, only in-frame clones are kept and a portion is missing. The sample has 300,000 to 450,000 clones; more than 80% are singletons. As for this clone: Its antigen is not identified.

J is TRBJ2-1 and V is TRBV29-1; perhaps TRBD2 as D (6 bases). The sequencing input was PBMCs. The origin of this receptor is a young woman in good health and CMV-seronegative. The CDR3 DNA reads TGCAGCGTGGATCTCAGCGGGCGTTACAATGAGCAGTTCTTC. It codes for CSVDLSGRYNEQFF.